This paragraph reports one TCR beta chain. Antigen unknown. The length of the CDR3 is 13 residues. Germline V CDR1 and CDR2: LNHDA, SQIVND (reference sequence). V lost 7 bases to trimming and J lost 7 bases; unmatched junction nucleotides: 9. Assay version v3.0 of immunoSEQ was used, and it was run at survey level. Libraries were prepared by immunoSEQ multiplex PCR; TCRdb keeps only in-frame clonotypes and omits some of them. The table shows over 25,000 clones, with about four fifths occurring only once. The data derive from a study of long-term antiretroviral therapy in people with HIV. General observations from the study: Controls had broader CDR3 length ranges than HIV repertoires did. Relative to transplant donor controls, diversity remained lower despite increasing after ART.

The receptor was isolated from a man in his forties with HIV. V usage is TRBV19 and J usage is TRBJ2-5; TRBD2 matches 7 bases. The specimen comprised unsorted PBMCs, sampled 3 years after starting antiretroviral therapy. The CDR3 nucleotides are TGTGCCAGTACTCCAGTACCGGGAGGGACCCAGTACTTC. It translates to CASTPVPGGTQYF.